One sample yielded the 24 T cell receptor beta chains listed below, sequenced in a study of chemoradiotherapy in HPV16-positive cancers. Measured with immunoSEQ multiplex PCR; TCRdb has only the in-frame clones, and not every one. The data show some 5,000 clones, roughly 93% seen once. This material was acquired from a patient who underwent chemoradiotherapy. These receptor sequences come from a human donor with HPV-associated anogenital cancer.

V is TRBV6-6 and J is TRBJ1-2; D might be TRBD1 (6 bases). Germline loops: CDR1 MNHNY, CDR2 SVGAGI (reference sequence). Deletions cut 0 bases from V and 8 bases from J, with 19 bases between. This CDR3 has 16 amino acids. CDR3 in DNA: TGTGCCAGCAGTTACTCGACGGGACAAAAGCGCGGGGGCTACACCTTC. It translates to CASSYSTGQKRGGYTF.

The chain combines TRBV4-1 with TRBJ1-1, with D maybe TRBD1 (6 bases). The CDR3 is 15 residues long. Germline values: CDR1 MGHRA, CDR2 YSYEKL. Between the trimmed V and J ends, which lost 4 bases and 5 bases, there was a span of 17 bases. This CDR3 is CASSRSTVTGTEAFF. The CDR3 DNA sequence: TGCGCCAGCAGCCGATCGACGGTCACAGGGACTGAAGCTTTCTTT.

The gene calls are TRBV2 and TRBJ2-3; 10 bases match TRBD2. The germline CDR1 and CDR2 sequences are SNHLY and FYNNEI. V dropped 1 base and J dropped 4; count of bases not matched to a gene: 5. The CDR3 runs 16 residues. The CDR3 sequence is CASSEGIAGGADTQYF. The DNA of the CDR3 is TGTGCCAGCAGTGAAGGGATAGCGGGGGGTGCAGATACGCAGTATTTT.

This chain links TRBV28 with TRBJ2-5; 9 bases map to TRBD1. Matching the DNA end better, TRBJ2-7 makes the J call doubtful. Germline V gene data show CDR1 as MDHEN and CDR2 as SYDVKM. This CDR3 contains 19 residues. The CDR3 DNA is TGTGCCAGCAGCACCAGTCCCGGGACAGGGCCGCTTTCCTCCTACGAGCAGTACTTC. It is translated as CASSTSPGTGPLSSYEQYF.

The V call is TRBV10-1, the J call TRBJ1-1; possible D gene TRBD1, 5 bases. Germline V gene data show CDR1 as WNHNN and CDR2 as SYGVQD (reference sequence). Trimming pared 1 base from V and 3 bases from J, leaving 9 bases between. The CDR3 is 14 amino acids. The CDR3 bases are TGCGCCAGCAGTGAGTACCCGGGGGACACTGAAGCTTTCTTT. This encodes CASSEYPGDTEAFF.

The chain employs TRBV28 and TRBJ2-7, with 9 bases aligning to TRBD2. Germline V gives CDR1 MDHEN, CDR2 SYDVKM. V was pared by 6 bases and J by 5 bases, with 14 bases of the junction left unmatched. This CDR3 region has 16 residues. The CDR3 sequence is CASSYVGGGGAHEQYF. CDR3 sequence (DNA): TGTGCCAGCAGCTATGTAGGCGGCGGGGGGGCCCACGAGCAGTACTTC.

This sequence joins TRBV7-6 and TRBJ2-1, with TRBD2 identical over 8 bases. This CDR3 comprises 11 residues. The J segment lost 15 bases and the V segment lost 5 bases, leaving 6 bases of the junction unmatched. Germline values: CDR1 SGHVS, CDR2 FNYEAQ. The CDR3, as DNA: TGTGCCAGCAGCCCCGGGACTAGTTGGTTCTTC. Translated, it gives CASSPGTSWFF.

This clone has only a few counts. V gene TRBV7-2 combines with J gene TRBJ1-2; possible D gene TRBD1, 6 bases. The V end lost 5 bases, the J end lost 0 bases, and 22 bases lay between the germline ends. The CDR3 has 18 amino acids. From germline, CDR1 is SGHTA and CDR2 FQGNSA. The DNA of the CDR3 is TGTGCCAGCAGCACAGCCTGGGGACATTGGGACTCTAACTATGGCTACACCTTC. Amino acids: CASSTAWGHWDSNYGYTF.

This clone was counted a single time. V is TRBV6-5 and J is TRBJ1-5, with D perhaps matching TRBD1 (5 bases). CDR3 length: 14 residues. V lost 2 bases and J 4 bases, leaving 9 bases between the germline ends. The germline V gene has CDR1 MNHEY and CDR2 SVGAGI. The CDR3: CASSYGQGNQPQHF. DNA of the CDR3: TGTGCCAGCAGTTACGGGCAGGGAAATCAGCCCCAGCATTTT.

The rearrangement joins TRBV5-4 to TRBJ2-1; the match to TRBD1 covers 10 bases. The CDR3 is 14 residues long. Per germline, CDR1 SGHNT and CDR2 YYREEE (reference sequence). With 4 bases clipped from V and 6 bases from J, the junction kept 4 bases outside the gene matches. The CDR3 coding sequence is TGTGCCAGCAGCGGTTGGACAGGGGGCAATGAGCAGTTCTTC. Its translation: CASSGWTGGNEQFF.

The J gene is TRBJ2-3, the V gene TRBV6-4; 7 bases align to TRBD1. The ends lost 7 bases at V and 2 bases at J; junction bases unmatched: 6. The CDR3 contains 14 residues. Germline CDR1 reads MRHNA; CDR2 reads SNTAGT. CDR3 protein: CASKEGADTDTQYF. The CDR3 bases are TGTGCCAGCAAAGAGGGGGCCGACACAGATACGCAGTATTTT.

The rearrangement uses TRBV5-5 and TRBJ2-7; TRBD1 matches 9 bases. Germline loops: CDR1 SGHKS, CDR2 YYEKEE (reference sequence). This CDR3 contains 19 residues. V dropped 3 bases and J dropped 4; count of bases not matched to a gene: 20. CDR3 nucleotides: TGTGCCAGCAGCTCACGGGGACAGGGAAGCCACTTGGCCTTATACGAGCAGTACTTC. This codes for CASSSRGQGSHLALYEQYF.

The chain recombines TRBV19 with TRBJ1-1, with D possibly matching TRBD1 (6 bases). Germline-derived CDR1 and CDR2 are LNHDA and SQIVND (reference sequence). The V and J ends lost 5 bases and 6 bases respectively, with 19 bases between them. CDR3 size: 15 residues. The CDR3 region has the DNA TGTGCCAGTAGTGAAGCCTTCCCCGAGGGGGCTGAAGCTTTCTTT. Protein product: CASSEAFPEGAEAFF.

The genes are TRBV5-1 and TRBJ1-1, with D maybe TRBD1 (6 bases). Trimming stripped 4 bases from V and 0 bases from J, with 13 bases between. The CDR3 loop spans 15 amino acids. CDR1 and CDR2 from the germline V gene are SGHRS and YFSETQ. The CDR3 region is CASSGTGLLNTEAFF. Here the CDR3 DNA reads TGCGCCAGCAGCGGAACAGGGTTGTTGAACACTGAAGCTTTCTTT. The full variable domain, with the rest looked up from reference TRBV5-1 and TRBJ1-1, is KAGVTQTPRYLIKTRGQQVTLSCSPISGHRSVSWYQQTPGQGLQFLFEYFSETQRNKGNFPGRFSGRQFSNSRSEMNVSTLELGDSALYLCASSGTGLLNTEAFFGQGTRLTVV.

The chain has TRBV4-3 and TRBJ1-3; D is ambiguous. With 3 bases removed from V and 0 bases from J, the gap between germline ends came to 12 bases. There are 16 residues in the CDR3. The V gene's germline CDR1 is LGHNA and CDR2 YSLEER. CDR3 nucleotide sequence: TGCGCCAGCAGCCATACTCACGGCCCCTCTGGAAACACCATATATTTT. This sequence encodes CASSHTHGPSGNTIYF.

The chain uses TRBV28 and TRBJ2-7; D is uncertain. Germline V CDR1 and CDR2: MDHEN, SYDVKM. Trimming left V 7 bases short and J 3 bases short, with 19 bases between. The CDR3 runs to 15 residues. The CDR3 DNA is TGTGCCAGCACCGAGATGGGAACAGATGACTACGAGCAGTACTTC. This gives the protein CASTEMGTDDYEQYF.

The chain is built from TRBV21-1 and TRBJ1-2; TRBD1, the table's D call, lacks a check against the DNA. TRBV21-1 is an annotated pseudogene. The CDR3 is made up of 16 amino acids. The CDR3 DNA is TGTGCCAGCAGCAAAGCGAAGGACAGGGGGAACTATGGCTACACCTTC. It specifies CASSKAKDRGNYGYTF.

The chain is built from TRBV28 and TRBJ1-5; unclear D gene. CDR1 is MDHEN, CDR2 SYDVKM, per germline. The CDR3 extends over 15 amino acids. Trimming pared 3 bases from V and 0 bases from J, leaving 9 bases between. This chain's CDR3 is CASSFIQNSNQPQHF. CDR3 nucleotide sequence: TGTGCCAGCAGTTTTATACAGAATAGCAATCAGCCCCAGCATTTT.

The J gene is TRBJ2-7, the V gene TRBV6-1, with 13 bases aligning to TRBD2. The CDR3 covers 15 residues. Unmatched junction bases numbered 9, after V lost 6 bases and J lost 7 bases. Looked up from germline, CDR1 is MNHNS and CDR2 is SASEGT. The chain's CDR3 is CASRGTSGGAWEQYF. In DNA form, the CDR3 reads TGTGCCAGCAGGGGCACTAGCGGGGGGGCTTGGGAGCAGTACTTC.

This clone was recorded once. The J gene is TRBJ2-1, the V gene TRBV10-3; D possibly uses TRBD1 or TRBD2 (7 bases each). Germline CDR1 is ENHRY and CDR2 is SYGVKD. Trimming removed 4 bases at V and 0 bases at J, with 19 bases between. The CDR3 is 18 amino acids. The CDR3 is CAISVNSGGGTSYNEQFF. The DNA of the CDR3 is TGTGCCATCAGTGTGAACTCAGGGGGGGGGACCTCCTACAATGAGCAGTTCTTC.

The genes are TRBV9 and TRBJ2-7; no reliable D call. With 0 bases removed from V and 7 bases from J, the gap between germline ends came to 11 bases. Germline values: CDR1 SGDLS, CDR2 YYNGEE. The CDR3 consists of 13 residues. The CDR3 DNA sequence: TGTGCCAGCAGCGTAGAAGGATCGTGGGAGCAGTACTTC. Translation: CASSVEGSWEQYF.

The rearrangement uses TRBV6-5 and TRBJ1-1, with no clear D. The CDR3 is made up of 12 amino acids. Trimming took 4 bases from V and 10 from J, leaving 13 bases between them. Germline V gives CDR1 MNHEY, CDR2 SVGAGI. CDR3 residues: CASSSTSGGAFF. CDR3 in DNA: TGTGCCAGCAGTTCTACCTCGGGTGGAGCTTTCTTT.

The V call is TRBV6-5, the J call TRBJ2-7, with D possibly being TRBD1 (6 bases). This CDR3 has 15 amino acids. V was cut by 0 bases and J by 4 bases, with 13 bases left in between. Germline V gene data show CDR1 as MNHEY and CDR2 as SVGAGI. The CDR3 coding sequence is TGTGCCAGCAGTTACTCGATTCTCAGGGGATACGAGCAGTACTTC. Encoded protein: CASSYSILRGYEQYF.

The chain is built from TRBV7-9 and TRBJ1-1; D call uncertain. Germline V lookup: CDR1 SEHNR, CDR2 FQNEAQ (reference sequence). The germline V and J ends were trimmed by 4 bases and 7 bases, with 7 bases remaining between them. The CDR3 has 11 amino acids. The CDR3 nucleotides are TGTGCCAGCAGCTCGACCGGTGAAGCTTTCTTT. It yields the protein CASSSTGEAFF.